This record looks at one T cell receptor beta chain sequence and its context. Its antigen remains unidentified. TCR subtype-specific primers in iRepertoire multiplex PCR prepared libraries for bulk and single-cell sequencing. TCRdb reprocessed the multiplex PCR reads and reports one entry per CDR3 protein, with no DNA. The sample table sets out just over 20,000 distinct CDR3 sequences. The patients sequenced had a carbamazepine-induced Stevens-Johnson syndrome or toxic epidermal necrolysis reaction. There are 15 residues in the CDR3. Germline V gene sequence: CDR1 SGHRS, CDR2 YFSETQ. This specimen belongs to a study of T cells in severe cutaneous drug reactions. At the level of the study: The culprit drug was assigned by the Naranjo and ALDEN algorithms.

Study-wide points: A public TCRbeta CDR3 appeared in all seven CBZ-SJS/TEN blister samples, averaging approximately 14%.

The genes are TRBV5-1 and TRBJ2-2. The sample consisted of PBMCs. The receptor's source is a human donor with toxic epidermal necrolysis, a severe cutaneous drug reaction. The CDR3 loop reads CASSLGRTNTGELFF.